This record looks at one TCR beta chain sequence and its context. Its antigen is as yet unknown. This record belongs to a study of blood T cells in healthy people across ages. Broader study findings: Because donor CMV status was unknown, expanded clonotype changes were possibly confounded.

Primers used in a second PCR of about 6 to 12 cycles were a sample-barcoded 5' primer and a J-beta primer mix. TCRdb re-derived calls from the 5' RACE reads in MiXCR, one entry per CDR3 protein. The sample lists 1.8 million or so distinct CDR3 sequences, more than 35% occurring once. This CDR3 has 13 residues. Trimming cost V 5 bases and J 6 bases, with 10 bases left between them. Sequenced input: blood. The TCR was taken from a human donor in good health. The J gene is TRBJ1-4, the V gene TRBV12-3 or TRBV12-4; no firm D call. CDR3 in DNA: TGTGCCAGCAGTACGGACGCAGATGAAAAACTGTTTTTT. Translated, it gives CASSTDADEKLFF.